This T cell receptor beta chain was obtained from a study of shared clonotypes between healthy human individuals. CDR1 is MNHEY, CDR2 SMNVEV, per germline (reference sequence). V shed 4 bases, J shed 6 bases, and the junction held 7 bases outside the gene matches. This CDR3 region has 15 residues. An even split of each subset's genomic DNA across several immunoSEQ plates was performed. Sorted-subset replicate PCRs used around 0.2 ug DNA, around 27,000 T cell genomes. The repertoire was sequenced with immunoSEQ multiplex PCR; TCRdb's copy has only in-frame clones and lacks some. The sample holds roughly 2,300,000 clones, about nine tenths seen once.

Specimen: naive CD4+ T cells from PBMCs. Subset in this sample: CD45RA+ positively selected. The source is a man aged 18 to 30 in good health. Some clones in this sample may be carry-over from other donors' samples. The V and J genes are TRBV27 and TRBJ2-7; 12 bases are shared with TRBD2. The CDR3, as DNA: TGTGCCAGCAGTTATACCCTAGCGGGAGGGGGCGAGCAGTACTTC. This gives the protein CASSYTLAGGGEQYF.